The 15 T cell receptor beta chains below come from one sample, sequenced in a study of T cells in Graves' hyperthyroidism and ophthalmopathy. Amplified regions were TCR beta CDR3 sequences from RNA transcripts. RT-PCR in the first round (using the HTBI primer set) targeted the TCR CDR3. From the multiplex PCR reads, TCRdb called clonotypes with MiXCR, one entry per CDR3 protein. The sample has roughly 570,000 distinct CDR3 sequences; about 45% are singletons. Sequencing used peripheral blood or thyroid tissue (not recorded which). All receptors come from an adult woman with Graves' disease, either hyperthyroidism or ophthalmopathy (not recorded which).

This clonotype was detected only once. The chain has TRBV20-1 and TRBJ2-5; 9 positions agree with TRBD2. The CDR3 is 13 amino acids. The V gene's germline CDR1 is DFQATT and CDR2 SNEGSKA (reference sequence). Germline trimming cut 4 bases from V and 6 bases from J; bases unmatched to any gene: 6. CDR3 sequence: CSATLAGRQTQYF. DNA of the CDR3: TGCAGTGCTACCCTAGCGGGACGGCAGACCCAGTACTTC.

This clonotype was detected only a few times. V and J are TRBV6-1 and TRBJ2-2, with D unclear. The V end lost 5 bases, the J end lost 0 bases, and 13 bases lay between the germline ends. The CDR3 contains 16 residues. Germline assignment: CDR1 MNHNS and CDR2 SASEGT. The DNA of the CDR3 is TGTGCCAGCAGTATCCCGGTGCACTCGAACACCGGGGAGCTGTTTTTT. As protein: CASSIPVHSNTGELFF.

The sample holds a few counts of this clonotype. The CDR3 region has the DNA TGTGCCAGCTCACCCGGGGGGGGAGCTTTCTTT. It yields the protein CASSPGGGAFF. The chain carries TRBV18 and TRBJ1-1; TRBD1 is a possible D gene (5 bases). CDR3 size: 11 residues. The germline V gene encodes CDR1 KGHSH and CDR2 LQKENI. V was shortened by 3 bases and J by 10 bases, with 9 bases between the two germline ends.

This chain links TRBV20-1 with TRBJ1-5; 10 nucleotides agree with TRBD1. The J segment lost 3 bases and the V segment lost 5 bases, leaving 7 bases of the junction unmatched. CDR1 DFQATT and CDR2 SNEGSKA come from the germline V gene (reference sequence). CDR3 size: 15 residues. The CDR3 DNA reads TGCAGTGCTTATCCCGGGACAGGGGTCAATCAGCCCCAGCATTTT. Protein sequence: CSAYPGTGVNQPQHF.

The chain links TRBV29-1 to TRBJ1-1, with 9 bases lining up with TRBD1. The length of the CDR3 is 13 residues. Germline V gene lookup returns CDR1 SQVTM and CDR2 ANQGSEA. Germline trimming cut 4 bases from V and 2 bases from J; bases unmatched to any gene: 2. The CDR3 spells CSVAGQGNTEAFF. The CDR3 coding sequence is TGCAGCGTTGCGGGACAGGGAAACACTGAAGCTTTCTTT. The full variable domain, in which reference TRBV29-1 and TRBJ1-1 provide the parts outside the CDR3, is SAVISQKPSRDICQRGTSLTIQCQVDSQVTMMFWYRQQPGQSLTLIATANQGSEATYESGFVIDKFPISRPNLTFSTLTVSNMSPEDSSIYLCSVAGQGNTEAFFGQGTRLTVV.

This clonotype has more than one count but fewer than ten. This sequence joins TRBV11-2 and TRBJ1-1; D gene uncertain. CDR3 length equals 14 residues. Germline V lookup: CDR1 SGHAT, CDR2 FQNNGV. V was trimmed by 2 bases and J by 4 bases, leaving 11 bases between them. CDR3 sequence reads: CASSLFQVGTEAFF. The CDR3 DNA reads TGTGCCAGCAGCTTATTCCAGGTTGGCACTGAAGCTTTCTTT.

The V call is TRBV10-2, the J call TRBJ2-7, with a possible D match to TRBD2 (6 bases). The CDR3 runs 15 residues. From germline, CDR1 is WSHSY and CDR2 SAAADI. V gave up 10 bases and J gave up 2 bases, with 21 bases separating them. CDR3 residues: CAISTQAGATYEQYF. Written as DNA, the CDR3 is TGCGCCATCTCGACACAAGCGGGTGCCACCTACGAGCAGTACTTC.

As concerns this clonotype: A read error is likely, as this CDR3 ends without the conserved phenylalanine or tryptophan. The chain employs TRBV19 and TRBJ1-1; D is uncertain. Germline assignment: CDR1 LNHDA and CDR2 SQIVND (reference sequence). The CDR3 loop spans 12 amino acids. Here the CDR3 DNA reads TGTGTCAGCTCACGGGCATTGACTGAAGCTTTCCTT. It translates to CVSSRALTEAFL.

CDR3 nucleotides: TGTGCCAGCAGTTTCACAGGGGCAATAACCTACGAGCAGTACTTC. Its translation is CASSFTGAITYEQYF. V usage is TRBV28 and J usage is TRBJ2-7; TRBD1 aligns across 7 bases. The ends lost 3 bases at V and 2 bases at J; junction bases unmatched: 7. This CDR3 comprises 15 residues. Germline loops: CDR1 MDHEN, CDR2 SYDVKM. The variable domain in full, completed from reference TRBV28 and TRBJ2-7, reads DVKVTQSSRYLVKRTGEKVFLECVQDMDHENMFWYRQDPGLGLRLIYFSYDVKMKEKGDIPEGYSVSREKKERFSLILESASTNQTSMYLCASSFTGAITYEQYFGPGTRLTVT.

J is TRBJ2-5 and V is TRBV7-3, with D maybe TRBD1 (6 bases). The V end was cut by 5 bases, the J end by 1 base, with 14 bases between. The CDR3 has 15 amino acids. Germline V gene sequence: CDR1 SGHTA, CDR2 FQGTGA. Written as DNA, the CDR3 is TGTGCCAGCAGCCCCGAGGGGGTTTCCCAAGAGACCCAGTACTTC. Protein sequence: CASSPEGVSQETQYF.

J is TRBJ2-7 and V is TRBV18, with D possibly being TRBD1 or TRBD2 (6 bases each). The CDR3 is made up of 14 amino acids. Per the germline V gene, CDR1 is KGHSH and CDR2 is LQKENI. V dropped 6 bases and J dropped 7 bases, with 19 bases sitting between them. The CDR3 coding sequence is TGTGCCAGCTCCCCCCAGCCGGAGGGGGGAGAGCAGTACTTC. It codes for CASSPQPEGGEQYF.

This clonotype was observed a few times. The chain joins TRBV29-1 to TRBJ1-5; D is undetermined. V was pared by 4 bases and J by 0 bases, with 10 bases between. The CDR3 consists of 14 residues. The germline V gene has CDR1 SQVTM and CDR2 ANQGSEA. Here the CDR3 DNA reads TGCAGCGTTGCTGTAGGGAATAGCAATCAGCCCCAGCATTTT. This translates into CSVAVGNSNQPQHF.

The chain is built from TRBV20-1 and TRBJ2-7, with TRBD1 identical over 7 bases. V trimming: 5 bases; J trimming: 2 bases; junction bases outside the gene matches: 6. The CDR3 covers 13 residues. Germline assignment: CDR1 DFQATT and CDR2 SNEGSKA (reference sequence). The CDR3 sequence: CSASTGDAYEQYF. The CDR3 coding sequence is TGCAGTGCTTCTACAGGGGACGCCTACGAGCAGTACTTC.

This chain connects TRBV13 to TRBJ2-5; D uncertain. Germline CDR1 and CDR2: PRHDT and FYEKMQ (reference sequence). The CDR3 spans 14 residues. The V and J ends lost 4 bases and 1 base respectively, with 10 bases between them. CDR3 loop: CASSYGWPQETQYF. The CDR3 DNA is TGTGCCAGCAGCTACGGATGGCCCCAAGAGACCCAGTACTTC.

This chain connects TRBV12-3 or TRBV12-4 to TRBJ2-7, with D unresolved. The CDR3 contains 14 residues. Trimming took 6 bases from V and 3 from J, leaving 15 bases between them. CDR3 coding DNA: TGTGCCAGCAGGACGCGTGACAAGGGCTACGAGCAGTACTTC. It specifies CASRTRDKGYEQYF.